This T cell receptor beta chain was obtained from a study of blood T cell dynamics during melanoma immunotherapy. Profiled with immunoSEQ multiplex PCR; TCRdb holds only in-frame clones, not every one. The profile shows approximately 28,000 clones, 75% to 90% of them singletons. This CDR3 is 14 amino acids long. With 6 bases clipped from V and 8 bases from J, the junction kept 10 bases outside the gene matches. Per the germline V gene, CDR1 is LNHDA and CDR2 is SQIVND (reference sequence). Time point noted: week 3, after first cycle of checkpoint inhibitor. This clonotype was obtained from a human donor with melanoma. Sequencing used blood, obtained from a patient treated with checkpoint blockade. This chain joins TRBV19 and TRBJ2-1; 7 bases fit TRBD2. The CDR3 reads CASRRQGGWDEQFF. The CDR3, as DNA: TGTGCCAGTAGAAGGCAGGGAGGGTGGGATGAGCAGTTCTTC.